A selection of T cell receptor beta chains follows, all from one sample in a study of cytomegalovirus exposure and HLA in healthy donors. Sequenced by immunoSEQ multiplex PCR; TCRdb stores in-frame clones only, minus some. The sample contains about 90,000 clones, 75% to 80% of which appear only once. Sequencing used PBMCs. Source of these receptors: a woman in her thirties or forties in good health and CMV-seropositive. CDR3s include the opening cysteine and the closing phenylalanine or tryptophan. A D gene is named only where the DNA matches it firmly. Clone size is given for some rows only: seen once, a few or many times, or a class if the clone is expanded.

abundance: -; v_gene: TRBV14; j_gene: TRBJ2-3; d_gene: TRBD2; CDR3nt: TGTGCCAGCAGCCAAGATACGGGAGGGGTCCCACTCACAGATACGCAGTATTTT; CDR3aa: CASSQDTGGVPLTDTQYF
abundance: -; v_gene: TRBV2; j_gene: TRBJ2-7; d_gene: TRBD1; CDR3nt: TGTGCCAGCTTACAGGGGCTCTACGAGCAGTACTTC; CDR3aa: CASLQGLYEQYF
abundance: -; v_gene: TRBV7-8; j_gene: TRBJ2-5; d_gene: TRBD1; CDR3nt: TGTGCCAGCAGCATAGGACAGGGAGGCCAAGAGACCCAGTACTTC; CDR3aa: CASSIGQGGQETQYF
abundance: -; v_gene: TRBV30; j_gene: TRBJ2-7; d_gene: -; CDR3nt: TGTGCCTGGAGTGTAGGGGGGGCCTACGAGCAGTACTTC; CDR3aa: CAWSVGGAYEQYF
abundance: -; v_gene: TRBV4-1; j_gene: TRBJ1-5; d_gene: TRBD1; CDR3nt: TGCGCCAGCAGCCCGGACCGACAGGGCTCCAATCAGCCCCAGCATTTT; CDR3aa: CASSPDRQGSNQPQHF
abundance: once; v_gene: TRBV19; j_gene: TRBJ2-2; d_gene: -; CDR3nt: TGTGCCAGTAGTATAGACCCCCTGGCCTCCAAGAACACCGGGGAGCTGTTTTTT; CDR3aa: CASSIDPLASKNTGELFF
abundance: -; v_gene: TRBV7-2; j_gene: TRBJ2-1; d_gene: -; CDR3nt: TGTGCCAGCAGCTGGAGCGGAGGGATGCCCTACAATGAGCAGTTCTTC; CDR3aa: CASSWSGGMPYNEQFF
abundance: -; v_gene: TRBV6-6; j_gene: TRBJ1-1; d_gene: -; CDR3nt: TGTGCCAGCAGGGAGAAAGACAGGACTCTGAACACTGAAGCTTTCTTT; CDR3aa: CASREKDRTLNTEAFF
abundance: once; v_gene: TRBV4-3; j_gene: TRBJ1-1; d_gene: TRBD1; CDR3nt: TGCGCCAGCAGCCAAGAGGGCAGGGGGCATACTGAAGCTTTCTTT; CDR3aa: CASSQEGRGHTEAFF
abundance: -; v_gene: TRBV2; j_gene: TRBJ2-7; d_gene: TRBD1; CDR3nt: TGTGCCAGCAGGGGACAGGGGGTGTACGAGCAGTACTTC; CDR3aa: CASRGQGVYEQYF
abundance: -; v_gene: TRBV10-3; j_gene: TRBJ2-7; d_gene: -; CDR3nt: TGTGCCATCAGTGACGGTGCCTACGAGCAGTACTTC; CDR3aa: CAISDGAYEQYF
abundance: -; v_gene: TRBV6-4; j_gene: TRBJ2-1; d_gene: -; CDR3nt: TGTGCCAGCAGGCCCCAGGGGGGTGGAAGCAATGAGCAGTTCTTC; CDR3aa: CASRPQGGGSNEQFF
abundance: -; v_gene: TRBV27; j_gene: TRBJ2-3; d_gene: TRBD2; CDR3nt: TGTGCCAGCAGTCCTCGGGAGGGGAGCACAGATACGCAGTATTTT; CDR3aa: CASSPREGSTDTQYF
abundance: -; v_gene: TRBV4-3; j_gene: TRBJ2-7; d_gene: TRBD2; CDR3nt: TGCGCCAGCAGCCAAGGGACTAGCGGGAGGTGGGAGCAGTACTTC; CDR3aa: CASSQGTSGRWEQYF
abundance: -; v_gene: TRBV27; j_gene: TRBJ2-7; d_gene: TRBD2; CDR3nt: TGTGCCAGCAGTCCCCCAGGGACTAGCGGGAGTTACGAGCAGTACTTC; CDR3aa: CASSPPGTSGSYEQYF
abundance: -; v_gene: TRBV28; j_gene: TRBJ1-2; d_gene: TRBD1; CDR3nt: TGTGCCAGCATCCCGACAGGGCGCCCATATGGCTACACCTTC; CDR3aa: CASIPTGRPYGYTF
abundance: few; v_gene: TRBV10-3; j_gene: TRBJ1-2; d_gene: TRBD1; CDR3nt: TGTGCCATCAGCGCGGGACAGGGCAACTATGGCTACACCTTC; CDR3aa: CAISAGQGNYGYTF
abundance: -; v_gene: TRBV6-5; j_gene: TRBJ2-7; d_gene: -; CDR3nt: TGTGCCAGCAGTTACTCATCACATTCATCCTACGAGCAGTACTTC; CDR3aa: CASSYSSHSSYEQYF
abundance: once; v_gene: TRBV28; j_gene: TRBJ1-2; d_gene: TRBD1; CDR3nt: TGTGCCAGTCGACAGGGGCAATTCTATGGCTACACCTTC; CDR3aa: CASRQGQFYGYTF
abundance: -; v_gene: TRBV29-1; j_gene: TRBJ2-7; d_gene: -; CDR3nt: TGCAGCGCTCGGGGTAGCTCCTACGAGCAGTACTTC; CDR3aa: CSARGSSYEQYF
abundance: -; v_gene: TRBV9; j_gene: TRBJ1-2; d_gene: -; CDR3nt: TGTGCCAGCAGCGTAGAGCCAGGTCCTCACTATGGCTACACCTTC; CDR3aa: CASSVEPGPHYGYTF